This entry lists 25 T cell receptor beta chains sequenced from one sample in a study of response to subunit inactivated influenza vaccine. TCRdb reprocessed the RT-PCR reads via MiXCR and lists one record per CDR3 protein. The sample shows 800,000 or so distinct CDR3 sequences, 21% of them seen only once. The specimen was PBMCs from blood, collected approximately 5 days after vaccination. The receptors come from a middle-aged man who received an inactivated influenza vaccine.

A few counts support this clonotype. V and J are TRBV7-6 and TRBJ2-7; 7 bases agree with TRBD2. The germline gives CDR1 SGHVS, CDR2 FNYEAQ. The CDR3 is 14 residues long. The J segment lost 0 bases and the V segment lost 5 bases, leaving 4 bases of the junction unmatched. In DNA, the CDR3 is TGTGCCAGCAGCAGGGACTATAGCTCCTACGAGCAGTACTTC. Protein: CASSRDYSSYEQYF.

This clonotype came up a few times. The chain carries TRBV7-2 and TRBJ2-7, with 13 bases lining up with TRBD2. Germline V lookup: CDR1 SGHTA, CDR2 FQGNSA. The ends lost 5 bases at V and 4 bases at J; junction bases unmatched: 5. The CDR3 runs 15 residues. CDR3 nucleotide sequence: TGTGCCAGCAGCCCCCGACTAGCGGGAGGATACGAGCAGTACTTC. Its protein is CASSPRLAGGYEQYF.

The CDR3 protein is CASSFDRGFNEQFF. In DNA, the CDR3 is TGTGCCAGCAGCTTCGACAGGGGCTTCAATGAGCAGTTCTTC. The V call is TRBV7-2, the J call TRBJ2-1; TRBD1 aligns across 8 bases. V was pared by 3 bases and J by 6 bases, with 4 bases of the junction left unmatched. Germline CDR1 reads SGHTA; CDR2 reads FQGNSA. CDR3 length: 14 amino acids.

CDR3 protein: CASSSPASSGKGLAGANVLTF. In DNA form, the CDR3 reads TGTGCCAGCAGTTCACCGGCCTCTAGCGGAAAGGGTCTGGCTGGGGCCAACGTCCTGACTTTC. This rearrangement joins TRBV28 to TRBJ2-6, with 7 bases matching TRBD2. Germline assignment: CDR1 MDHEN and CDR2 SYDVKM. V lost 4 bases to trimming and J lost 2 bases; unmatched junction nucleotides: 20. The CDR3 totals 21 residues.

The chain is built from TRBV12-3 or TRBV12-4 and TRBJ2-1, with 12 bases aligning to TRBD2. The CDR3 is made up of 17 amino acids. V was clipped by 1 base and J by 2 bases; unmatched bases: 3. DNA of the CDR3: TGTGCCAGCAGTTTAGTCCGACTAGCGGGAGCCTACAATGAGCAGTTCTTC. It yields the protein CASSLVRLAGAYNEQFF.

The chain joins TRBV29-1 to TRBJ2-5, with D tentatively TRBD1 or TRBD2 (6 bases each). V gave up 4 bases and J gave up 4 bases, with 13 bases separating them. Germline lookup yields CDR1 SQVTM and CDR2 ANQGSEA. The CDR3 covers 13 residues. CDR3 in DNA: TGCAGCGTTGCCATGAGGGGGGTAGAGACCCAGTACTTC. The encoded protein is CSVAMRGVETQYF.

This clonotype has more than one count but fewer than ten. The chain combines TRBV12-3 or TRBV12-4 with TRBJ1-2; tentatively, D is TRBD1 (6 bases). Trimming stripped 5 bases from V and 8 bases from J, with 12 bases between. The CDR3 is 12 residues long. This CDR3 is CASSQTGFGYTF. The CDR3 DNA reads TGTGCCAGCAGTCAAACAGGGTTCGGCTACACCTTC.

This clonotype has ten or more counts. CDR3 coding DNA: TGCAGCGCCTACGGGACGGGGGAGCTGTTTTTT. Translating gives CSAYGTGELFF. The V gene is TRBV29-1, the J gene TRBJ2-2; perhaps D is TRBD1 or TRBD2 (5 bases each). The CDR3 loop spans 11 amino acids. The V gene's germline CDR1 is SQVTM and CDR2 ANQGSEA. V lost 7 bases, J lost 8 bases, and 11 bases lay in between.

This clonotype was observed a few times. This rearrangement joins TRBV7-8 to TRBJ2-1, with D perhaps TRBD2 (6 bases). CDR1 and CDR2 (germline): SGHVS, FQNEAQ. CDR3 length: 15 residues. V lost 1 base and J lost 7, with 14 bases in between. The CDR3 here is CASSLVRAGRNEQFF. The CDR3 DNA reads TGTGCCAGCAGCTTAGTTCGAGCGGGCCGAAATGAGCAGTTCTTC.

This clonotype has a handful of counts. This rearrangement joins TRBV12-3 or TRBV12-4 to TRBJ2-7, with 7 bases fitting TRBD1. This CDR3 is 13 amino acids long. V was clipped by 3 bases and J by 9 bases; unmatched bases: 8. As DNA, the CDR3 is TGTGCCAGCAGTTTCCGAGTGGGGGACAGGCAGTACTTC. This gives the protein CASSFRVGDRQYF.

This chain links TRBV7-9 with TRBJ2-3; D gene uncertain. There are 14 residues in the CDR3. Trimming removed 11 bases at V and 0 bases at J, with 15 bases between. Germline V gives CDR1 SEHNR, CDR2 FQNEAQ (reference sequence). For the CDR3, the DNA is TGTGCCGCGCCCATAGCAGAGAGCACAGATACGCAGTATTTT. It encodes CAAPIAESTDTQYF.

Ten or more counts support this clonotype. V and J are TRBV29-1 and TRBJ2-1; D could derive from TRBD1 or TRBD2 (7 bases each). There are 17 residues in the CDR3. Germline V CDR1 and CDR2: SQVTM, ANQGSEA. V was pared by 6 bases and J by 0 bases, with 21 bases between. The CDR3 coding sequence is TGCAGCGTGGGAGGGGGCCAGCCCTCAAACTCCTACAATGAGCAGTTCTTC. This translates into CSVGGGQPSNSYNEQFF.

This chain uses TRBV7-9 with TRBJ2-2; no reliable D call. The CDR3 runs 13 residues. The germline V gene has CDR1 SEHNR and CDR2 FQNEAQ (reference sequence). V was clipped by 7 bases and J by 5 bases, with 11 bases between them. The CDR3 region has the DNA TGTGCCAGCATCGAACCGTGGACCGGGGAGCTGTTTTTT. Translating gives CASIEPWTGELFF.

This clonotype came up many times. The V call is TRBV9, the J call TRBJ2-1; 12 bases are shared with TRBD2. V trimming: 0 bases; J trimming: 5 bases; junction bases outside the gene matches: 0. From germline, CDR1 is SGDLS and CDR2 YYNGEE. The CDR3 is 15 residues long. The CDR3 is CASSVGTSGNNEQFF. CDR3 bases: TGTGCCAGCAGCGTAGGGACTAGCGGGAACAATGAGCAGTTCTTC.

The CDR3 here is CSLRTANSPLHF. In DNA form, the CDR3 reads TGCAGCCTTCGGACAGCTAATTCACCCCTCCACTTT. The rearrangement links TRBV20-1 to TRBJ1-6, with D possibly TRBD1 on 6 matching bases. The germline V gene encodes CDR1 DFQATT and CDR2 SNEGSKA (reference sequence). The CDR3 runs 12 residues.

This clonotype came up many times. The gene calls are TRBV11-2 and TRBJ2-2; TRBD1 matches at 7 bases. The germline gives CDR1 SGHAT, CDR2 FQNNGV. Trimming at V came to 5 bases and at J to 6 bases, leaving 12 bases not matched to a gene. The CDR3 consists of 16 residues. CDR3 sequence (DNA): TGTGCCAGCAGCCAACCGAGGACAGGATGGTCCGGGGAGCTGTTTTTT. Amino acid sequence: CASSQPRTGWSGELFF.

In this sample, this clonotype turned up a few times. V is TRBV6-5 and J is TRBJ2-1, with D hard to call. Germline assignment: CDR1 MNHEY and CDR2 SVGAGI. The V gene lost 4 bases and the J gene lost 0 bases, with 13 bases spanning the gap. This CDR3 is built from 16 residues. In DNA form, the CDR3 reads TGTGCCAGCAGTTTAAGAGCGCCGAACTCCTACAATGAGCAGTTCTTC. Translated, it gives CASSLRAPNSYNEQFF.

The chain links TRBV5-1 to TRBJ2-1; 9 positions agree with TRBD2. Trimming cost V 4 bases and J 7 bases; bases outside gene matches: 9. The CDR3 length is 15 residues. CDR1 and CDR2 (germline): SGHRS, YFSETQ. The CDR3, as DNA: TGCGCCAGCAGCCCGGTCCTAGCGGGATATAATGAGCAGTTCTTC. Its protein product is CASSPVLAGYNEQFF.

There are a few counts of this clonotype. The rearrangement uses TRBV20-1 and TRBJ1-6; 10 positions match TRBD1. The CDR3 is made up of 17 amino acids. V trimming: 4 bases; J trimming: 9 bases; junction bases outside the gene matches: 15. Germline loops: CDR1 DFQATT, CDR2 SNEGSKA (reference sequence). The CDR3 region is CSATETGTGVFGSPLHF. The CDR3 DNA reads as TGCAGTGCTACAGAGACCGGGACAGGGGTCTTTGGTTCACCCCTCCACTTT.

The rearrangement joins TRBV4-1 to TRBJ2-2, with D perhaps TRBD2 (6 bases). Germline V gene sequence: CDR1 MGHRA, CDR2 YSYEKL. Trimming removed 3 bases from V and 4 bases from J, with 9 bases in between. The CDR3 extends over 14 amino acids. CDR3 DNA sequence: TGCGCCAGCAGCCACGGGACTTTCACCGGGGAGCTGTTTTTT. Protein product: CASSHGTFTGELFF.

This sequence joins TRBV10-3 and TRBJ2-5; a weak D match, TRBD1 (6 bases). CDR3 length: 13 amino acids. Between the trimmed V and J ends, which lost 6 bases and 5 bases, there was a span of 13 bases. Germline CDR1 is ENHRY and CDR2 is SYGVKD. CDR3 region: CAISSTGMETQYF. CDR3 in DNA: TGTGCCATCAGCTCTACAGGGATGGAGACCCAGTACTTC.

This clonotype appeared a few times. As DNA, the CDR3 is TGTGCCAGCAGCTCAGCGGGGGGGCTAGTAGATACGCAGTATTTT. Protein sequence: CASSSAGGLVDTQYF. The gene calls are TRBV7-2 and TRBJ2-3; the match to TRBD2 covers 10 bases. The trim removed 4 bases at V and 5 bases at J, leaving 6 bases unmatched. In germline, CDR1 is SGHTA, CDR2 FQGNSA. This CDR3 is 15 amino acids long.

This clonotype was seen more than once but under ten times. A much larger clone lies one base from this, so it may be a read error. This rearrangement joins TRBV5-6 to TRBJ2-3; unclear D gene. Germline V gene sequence: CDR1 SGHDT, CDR2 YYEEEE. There are 12 residues in the CDR3. Trimming shortened V by 3 bases and J by 2 bases, and 4 bases separated the two germline ends. CDR3 amino acids: CASSYYTDTQYF. CDR3 DNA sequence: TGTGCCAGCAGCTACTACACAGATACGCAGTATTTT.

The genes are TRBV7-6 and TRBJ2-7, with D perhaps TRBD1 or TRBD2 (5 bases each). Per germline, CDR1 SGHVS and CDR2 FNYEAQ. The CDR3 spans 16 residues. V was pared by 5 bases and J by 6 bases, with 23 bases between. CDR3 bases: TGTGCCAGCAGCCCCTCCAACGCTGGGACCCTTAGCGAGCAGTACTTC. It yields the protein CASSPSNAGTLSEQYF. Drawing the rest from reference TRBV7-6 and TRBJ2-7, the complete variable domain is GAGVSQSPRYKVTKRGQDVALRCDPISGHVSLYWYRQALGQGPEFLTYFNYEAQQDKSGLPNDRFSAERPEGSISTLTIQRTEQRDSAMYRCASSPSNAGTLSEQYFGPGTRLTVT.

This chain uses TRBV11-2 with TRBJ2-3, with 10 positions matching TRBD2. CDR1 and CDR2 from the germline V gene are SGHAT and FQNNGV. V trimming: 1 base; J trimming: 10 bases; junction bases outside the gene matches: 5. This CDR3 contains 14 residues. For the CDR3, the DNA is TGTGCCAGCAGCTTAGTAGGGACTAGCGTGTCGCAGTATTTT. Its translation is CASSLVGTSVSQYF.